The TCR beta chain described here comes from a study of tumor and adjacent non-tumor tissue in lung cancer. As for the study in general: Stage I to III disease affected about nine men and 5 women aged 31 to 76. On average, productive TCRbeta reads reached about 4.17 million per sample.

RNA was extracted from bulk tissue without any cell sorting. More than 3 cm separated this lung sample from the edge of the tumor. Between August and November 2014, newly diagnosed, chemotherapy-naive lung cancer patients underwent thoracic surgery in China. A modified ARM-PCR protocol with three rounds of nested PCR amplified TCRbeta. TCRdb itself ran the multiplex PCR reads through MiXCR, one entry per CDR3 protein. The table includes 90,000 to 100,000 distinct CDR3 sequences, less than 85% detected once. As for this clonotype: One base away lies a much larger clone, so this may be a sequencing read error.

This CDR3 has 12 residues. Per the germline V gene, CDR1 is GTSNPN and CDR2 is SVGIG (reference sequence). V was clipped by 3 bases and J by 5 bases, with 8 bases between them. Sample: distant non-tumor lung tissue. This rearrangement joins TRBV30 to TRBJ1-5; D is unclear. The clonotype originates from a man between 60 and 75 years old with small cell lung cancer. In DNA, the CDR3 is TGTGCCTGGAGCGACGGGGATCAGCCCCAGCATTTT. Its translation: CAWSDGDQPQHF.